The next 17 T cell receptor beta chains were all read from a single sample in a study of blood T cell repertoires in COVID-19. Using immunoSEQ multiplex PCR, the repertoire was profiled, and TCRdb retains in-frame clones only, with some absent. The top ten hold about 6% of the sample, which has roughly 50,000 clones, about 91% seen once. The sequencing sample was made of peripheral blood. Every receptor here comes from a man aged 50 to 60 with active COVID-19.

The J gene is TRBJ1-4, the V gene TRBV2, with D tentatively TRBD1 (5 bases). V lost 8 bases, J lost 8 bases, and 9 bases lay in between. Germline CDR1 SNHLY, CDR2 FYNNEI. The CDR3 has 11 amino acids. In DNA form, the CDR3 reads TGTGCCAGCCAGGGTTCCGAAAAACTGTTTTTT. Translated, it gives CASQGSEKLFF.

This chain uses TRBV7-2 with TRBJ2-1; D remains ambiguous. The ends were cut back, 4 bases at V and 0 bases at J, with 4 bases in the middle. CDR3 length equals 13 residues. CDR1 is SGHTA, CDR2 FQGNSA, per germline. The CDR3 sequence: CASSYLSYNEQFF. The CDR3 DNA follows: TGTGCCAGCAGCTATCTCTCCTACAATGAGCAGTTCTTC.

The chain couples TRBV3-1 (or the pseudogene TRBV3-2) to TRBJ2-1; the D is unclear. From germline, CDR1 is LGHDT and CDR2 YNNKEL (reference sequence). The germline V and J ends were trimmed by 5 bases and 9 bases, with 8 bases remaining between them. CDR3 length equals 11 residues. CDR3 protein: CASSSAGEQFF. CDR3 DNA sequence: TGTGCCAGCAGCTCCGCAGGTGAGCAGTTCTTC.

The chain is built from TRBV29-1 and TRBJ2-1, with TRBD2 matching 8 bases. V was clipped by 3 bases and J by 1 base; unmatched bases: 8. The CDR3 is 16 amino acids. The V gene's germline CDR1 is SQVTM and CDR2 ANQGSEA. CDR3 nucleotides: TGCAGCGTTGACGAGGACCGACTAGCGTCCTACAATGAGCAGTTCTTC. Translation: CSVDEDRLASYNEQFF.

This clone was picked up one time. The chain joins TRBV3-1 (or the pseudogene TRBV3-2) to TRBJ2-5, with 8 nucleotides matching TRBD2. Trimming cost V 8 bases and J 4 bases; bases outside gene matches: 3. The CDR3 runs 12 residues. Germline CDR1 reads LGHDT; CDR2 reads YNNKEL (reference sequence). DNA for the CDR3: TGTGCCAGCGGGACTAGAGGAGAGACCCAGTACTTC. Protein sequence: CASGTRGETQYF.

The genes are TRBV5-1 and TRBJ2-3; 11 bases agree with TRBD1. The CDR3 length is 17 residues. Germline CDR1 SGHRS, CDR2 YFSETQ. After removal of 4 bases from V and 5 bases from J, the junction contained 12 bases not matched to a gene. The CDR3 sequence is CASSLPGTGGLGDTQYF. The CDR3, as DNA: TGCGCCAGCAGCCTCCCCGGGACAGGGGGATTGGGAGATACGCAGTATTTT.

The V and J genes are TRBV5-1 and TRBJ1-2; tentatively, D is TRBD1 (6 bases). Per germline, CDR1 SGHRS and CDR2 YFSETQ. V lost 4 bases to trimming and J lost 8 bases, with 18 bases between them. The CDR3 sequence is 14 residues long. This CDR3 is CASSLRDKMGGYTF. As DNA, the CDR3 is TGCGCCAGCAGCCTCCGGGACAAGATGGGCGGCTACACCTTC.

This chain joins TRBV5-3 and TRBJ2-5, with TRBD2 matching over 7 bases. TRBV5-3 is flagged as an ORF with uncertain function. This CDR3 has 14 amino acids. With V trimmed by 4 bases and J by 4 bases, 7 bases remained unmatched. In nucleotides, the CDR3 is TGTGCCAGAAGCCTTTCGTGGGAGGGAGAGACCCAGTACTTC. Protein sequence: CARSLSWEGETQYF.

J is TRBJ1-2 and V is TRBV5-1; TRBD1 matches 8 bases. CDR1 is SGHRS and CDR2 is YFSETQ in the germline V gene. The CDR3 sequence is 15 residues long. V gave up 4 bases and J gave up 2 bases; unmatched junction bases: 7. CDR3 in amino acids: CASSPSGTGNYGYTF. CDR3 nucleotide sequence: TGCGCCAGCAGCCCCTCCGGGACAGGCAACTATGGCTACACCTTC.

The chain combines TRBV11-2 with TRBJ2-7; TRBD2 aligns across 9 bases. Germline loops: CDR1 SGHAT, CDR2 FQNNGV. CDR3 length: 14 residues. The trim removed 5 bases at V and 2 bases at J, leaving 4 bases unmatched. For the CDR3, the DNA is TGTGCCAGCAGCAGCAGCGGGGGGCCCTACGAGCAGTACTTC. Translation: CASSSSGGPYEQYF. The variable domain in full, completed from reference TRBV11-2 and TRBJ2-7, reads EAGVAQSPRYKIIEKRQSVAFWCNPISGHATLYWYQQILGQGPKLLIQFQNNGVVDDSQLPKDRFSAERLKGVDSTLKIQPAKLEDSAVYLCASSSSGGPYEQYFGPGTRLTVT.

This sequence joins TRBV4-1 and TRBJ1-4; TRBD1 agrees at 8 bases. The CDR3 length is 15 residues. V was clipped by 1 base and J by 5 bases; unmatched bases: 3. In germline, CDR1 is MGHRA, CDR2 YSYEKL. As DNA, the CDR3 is TGCGCCAGCAGCCAAGTCTGGACAGGGAATGAAAAACTGTTTTTT. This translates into CASSQVWTGNEKLFF.

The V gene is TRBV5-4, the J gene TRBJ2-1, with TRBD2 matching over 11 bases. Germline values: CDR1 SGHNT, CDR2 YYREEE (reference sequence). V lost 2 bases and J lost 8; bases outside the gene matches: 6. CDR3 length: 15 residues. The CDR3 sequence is CASSFTSGGGDEQFF. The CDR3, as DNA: TGTGCCAGCAGCTTCACTAGCGGGGGTGGGGATGAGCAGTTCTTC.

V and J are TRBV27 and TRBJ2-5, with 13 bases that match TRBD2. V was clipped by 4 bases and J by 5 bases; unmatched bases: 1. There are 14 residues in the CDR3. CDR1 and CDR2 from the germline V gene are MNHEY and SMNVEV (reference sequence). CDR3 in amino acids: CASSSTSGRETQYF. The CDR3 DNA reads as TGTGCCAGCAGTTCGACTAGCGGGAGGGAGACCCAGTACTTC.

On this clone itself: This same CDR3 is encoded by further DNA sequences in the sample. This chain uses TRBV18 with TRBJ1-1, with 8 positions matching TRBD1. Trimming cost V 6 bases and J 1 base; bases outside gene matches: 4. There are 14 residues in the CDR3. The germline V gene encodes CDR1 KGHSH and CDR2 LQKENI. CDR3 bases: TGTGCCAGCTCCCCCGGACAGGGGAACACTGAAGCTTTCTTT. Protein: CASSPGQGNTEAFF.

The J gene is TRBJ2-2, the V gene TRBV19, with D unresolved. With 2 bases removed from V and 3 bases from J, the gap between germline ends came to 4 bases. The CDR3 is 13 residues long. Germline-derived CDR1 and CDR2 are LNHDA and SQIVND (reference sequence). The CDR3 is CASSIPHTGELFF. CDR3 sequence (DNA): TGTGCCAGTAGTATACCTCACACCGGGGAGCTGTTTTTT. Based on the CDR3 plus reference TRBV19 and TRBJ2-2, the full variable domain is DGGITQSPKYLFRKEGQNVTLSCEQNLNHDAMYWYRQDPGQGLRLIYYSQIVNDFQKGDIAEGYSVSREKKESFPLTVTSAQKNPTAFYLCASSIPHTGELFFGEGSRLTVL.

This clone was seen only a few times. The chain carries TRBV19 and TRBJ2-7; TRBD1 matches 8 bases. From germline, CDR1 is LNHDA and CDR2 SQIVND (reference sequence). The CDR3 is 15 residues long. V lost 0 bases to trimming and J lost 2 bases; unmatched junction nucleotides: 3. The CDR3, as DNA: TGTGCCAGTAGTATAGATGAACAGGGGGCCTACGAGCAGTACTTC. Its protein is CASSIDEQGAYEQYF.

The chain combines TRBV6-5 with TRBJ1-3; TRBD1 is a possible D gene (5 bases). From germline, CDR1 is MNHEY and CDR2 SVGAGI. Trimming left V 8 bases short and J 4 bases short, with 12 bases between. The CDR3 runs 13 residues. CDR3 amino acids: CASRGVNGNTIYF. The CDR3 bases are TGTGCCAGCCGGGGGGTGAACGGAAACACCATATATTTT.